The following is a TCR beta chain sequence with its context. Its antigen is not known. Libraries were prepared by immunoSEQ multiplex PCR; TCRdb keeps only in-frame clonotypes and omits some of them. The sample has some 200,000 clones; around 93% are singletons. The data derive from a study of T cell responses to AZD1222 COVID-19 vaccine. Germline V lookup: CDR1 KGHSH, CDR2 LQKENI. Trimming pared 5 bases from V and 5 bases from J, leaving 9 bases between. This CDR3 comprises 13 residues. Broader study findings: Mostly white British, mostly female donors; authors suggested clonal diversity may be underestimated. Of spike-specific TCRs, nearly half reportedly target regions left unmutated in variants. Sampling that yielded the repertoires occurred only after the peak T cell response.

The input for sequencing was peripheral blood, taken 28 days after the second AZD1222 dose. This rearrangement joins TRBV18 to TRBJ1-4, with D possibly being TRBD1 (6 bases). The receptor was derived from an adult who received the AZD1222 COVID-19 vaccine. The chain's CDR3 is CASSNGQNEKLFF. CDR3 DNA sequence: TGTGCCAGCTCAAACGGACAGAATGAAAAACTGTTTTTT.